This entry features one TCR beta chain sequence. The antigen it binds to is not known. Nothing much larger sits one base from this clone, and base qualities are not available. TCRbeta CDR3 regions were amplified from genomic DNA using the immunoSEQ Assay, a bias-controlled multiplex PCR. From the authors' description of their analysis: The number of nucleated cells in each sample was estimated by amplification of reference gene primers within the assay. Sequence reads were collapsed and filtered to measure the absolute abundance of every unique TCRbeta CDR3 rearrangement. Productive Simpson clonality was computed per sample as the square root of Simpson's diversity index over productive rearrangements. Held by TCRdb, this immuneACCESS table contains in-frame sequences only and omits some clones. Under half of the omission traces to an unresolved V gene where checked; the cause of the rest is unknown. V and J calls and clone size are given by that table; D and trimming were obtained from the DNA. The sample includes a few hundred thousand clones, with about four fifths observed a single time. The ten largest make up less than 6% of the sample.

Deletion took 1 base off V and 0 bases off J, with a span of 7 bases between the germline ends. The CDR3 measures 15 amino acids from cysteine to phenylalanine. Only the CDR3 DNA is retained, 45 bases long and in frame from the first base. Looking up the germline V gene (reference sequence) yields CDR1 LNHDA and CDR2 SQIVND. In the prospective study, participants were roughly 18 to 100 years old, resided in under 30 geographic areas of the United States, and were enrolled through a virtual design. To assign participants to cohorts, the prospective study relied on clinical history that participants themselves reported in a screening survey and a study questionnaire. Recovered participants in ImmuneRACE Cohort 3 were defined as having two consecutive negative NP/OP PCR tests, clearance from a healthcare professional, or resolution of symptoms. Each participant in the prospective study had whole blood, serum and a nasopharyngeal or oropharyngeal swab collected by mobile phlebotomists. Prospective study participants could optionally give additional blood draws and questionnaires over an approximately two-month period. Prospective study blood samples were shipped either frozen or at room temperature before DNA extraction.

This sample was taken from a study of blood T cell repertoires in COVID-19 (dated by TCRdb to 2018 to 2021). With regard to the full study: Collaborator samples came from the United States, Italy and Spain and covered acute and convalescent phases of COVID-19. The material from the prospective study consisted of cDNA or gDNA derived from T cells, B-cell-depleted T cells, or PBMCs. Deeply sampled blood TCRbeta repertoires from subjects exposed to, actively infected with, or recovered from COVID-19 were included in the dataset. The repertoires were released in a freely available public database meant as a resource for research on the immune response to SARS-CoV-2. Samples came from the ongoing ImmuneRACE study (first 160 participants) plus 1,254 subjects from 6 global collaborators. Nearly every sample came with metadata listing a de-identified subject ID, COVID-19 status, age in years and sex. Where available, HLA class I and class II types were obtained from metadata supplied by the sample provider rather than from assay-based typing.

Points the paper makes about the study in general: The amount of clinical and demographic metadata varied by source and participant and was provided uncurated.

The clonotype was recovered from a woman between 50 and 59 years old who had recovered from COVID-19. Recombination joined TRBV19 with TRBJ1-5; too little of a D gene remains to name it. The sample comprised PBMCs or T cells enriched from blood (not recorded which). The CDR3 region has the sequence CASSIGAVSNQPQHF. The DNA reads as follows: TGTGCCAGTAGTATAGGGGCAGTTAGCAATCAGCCCCAGCATTTT.